This T cell receptor beta chain was captured by sequencing in a study of OX40 agonist ivuxolimab in advanced cancers. Study-level information: A diagnosis of hepatocellular carcinoma, melanoma, renal cell or head and neck cancer was present in dose-escalation patients. One hepatocellular carcinoma and a couple of cutaneous melanoma patients partially responded. Findings and limits, study-wide: Circulating CD4+ and CD8+ T cells showed clonal expansion by week 6 at 0.1 to 3.0 mg/kg.

Samples were taken at baseline and on day 1 of cycles 4 and 7. After removal of 0 bases from V and 5 bases from J, the junction contained 5 bases not matched to a gene. The CDR3 has 14 residues. Germline V gene sequence: CDR1 GTSNPN, CDR2 SVGIG (reference sequence). In the case of this clone: Its target is unknown.

The repertoire was sequenced with immunoSEQ multiplex PCR; TCRdb's copy has only in-frame clones and lacks some. Found here are some 30,000 clones, around 74% of them singletons; the top ten hold roughly 12%. The V gene is TRBV30, the J gene TRBJ2-5; 8 nucleotides agree with TRBD2. The origin of this receptor is an adult with an advanced solid tumor such as melanoma, head and neck, liver or kidney cancer. Sequencing was performed on CD4+ or CD8+ T cells sorted from blood, taken in a trial of the OX40 agonist ivuxolimab. The DNA for the CDR3 is TGTGCCTGGAGTGTACGGGGGGGGCTCGAGACCCAGTACTTC. It encodes CAWSVRGGLETQYF. Together with reference TRBV30 and TRBJ2-5, the CDR3 gives the full variable domain: SQTIHQWPATLVQPVGSPLSLECTVEGTSNPNLYWYRQAAGRGLQLLFYSVGIGQISSEVPQNLSASRPQDRQFILSSKKLLLSDSGFYLCAWSVRGGLETQYFGPGTRLLVL.